The source of this TCR beta chain is a study of beta chain features in type 1 diabetes. Overall study results and limits: TCRB CDR3 length was moderately but significantly reduced in all four CD4+ subsets of Type 1 diabetes patients.

This CDR3 is 15 amino acids long. The ends were cut back, 6 bases at V and 2 bases at J, with 11 bases in the middle. Germline-derived CDR1 and CDR2 are SGHTA and FQGNSA. In regard to this clone: Its antigen is unidentified.

The whole isolated RNA underwent reverse transcription, so sequencing captured expressed TCRB transcripts. Assay: immunoSEQ multiplex PCR; the TCRdb copy retains only in-frame clones and omits some. The sample gives about 280,000 clones, over 12% of which show up once; less than 0.02% is in the top ten. The material sequenced was naive CD4+ T cells from blood. The sequence derives from a man aged 18-30 years with type 1 diabetes. This chain uses TRBV7-2 with TRBJ2-6, with a possible D match to TRBD1 (6 bases). The CDR3 region is CASSHNRAGANVLTF. The CDR3 coding sequence is TGTGCCAGCAGTCACAACAGGGCTGGGGCCAACGTCCTGACTTTC.